Shown below are 19 T cell receptor beta chains from a single sample sequenced in a study of CD8+ T cells in alopecia areata. After isolation, RNA underwent reverse transcription to generate cDNA as the sequencing template. The data were produced by immunoSEQ multiplex PCR, yet TCRdb's version contains in-frame clones alone and is incomplete. This table has 150,000 or so clones, more than 40% appearing once. The source material was CD4+ T cells sorted from blood. Every receptor here comes from a human donor with alopecia areata.

The V call is TRBV29-1, the J call TRBJ2-1, with a weak D call TRBD1 (5 bases). The V gene's germline CDR1 is SQVTM and CDR2 ANQGSEA. This CDR3 has 14 amino acids. V was shortened by 7 bases and J by 0 bases, with 13 bases between the two germline ends. CDR3 loop: CSGDDRNSYNEQFF. In DNA, the CDR3 is TGCAGCGGGGATGACAGAAACTCCTACAATGAGCAGTTCTTC.

This clone was counted between two and nine times. The J gene is TRBJ2-3, the V gene TRBV28; possibly TRBD1 or TRBD2 for D (5 bases each). With 5 bases removed from V and 1 base from J, the gap between germline ends came to 10 bases. Germline V lookup: CDR1 MDHEN, CDR2 SYDVKM. CDR3 length: 14 amino acids. In DNA, the CDR3 is TGTGCCAGCAGTCTACGAGGGGGCACAGATACGCAGTATTTT. Amino acid sequence: CASSLRGGTDTQYF.

About this clone: This CDR3 is also generated by other DNA sequences in the sample. The chain combines TRBV20-1 with TRBJ2-7; D uncertain. The germline V gene encodes CDR1 DFQATT and CDR2 SNEGSKA (reference sequence). The V and J ends lost 0 bases and 1 base respectively, with 1 base between them. The length of the CDR3 is 11 residues. The CDR3, as DNA: TGCAGTGCTAGAGATTCCTACGAGCAGTACTTC. It translates to CSARDSYEQYF.

The chain has TRBV27 and TRBJ1-1; 8 bases are a match to TRBD1. V dropped 7 bases and J dropped 3; count of bases not matched to a gene: 10. Germline V gene sequence: CDR1 MNHEY, CDR2 SMNVEV (reference sequence). The CDR3 extends over 15 amino acids. The CDR3 spells CASNNRGTPYTEAFF. CDR3 in DNA: TGTGCCAGCAATAACAGGGGGACCCCTTACACTGAAGCTTTCTTT.

The chain recombines TRBV28 with TRBJ2-7, with 10 positions matching TRBD2. The CDR3 length is 16 residues. V dropped 3 bases and J dropped 4; count of bases not matched to a gene: 9. The germline gives CDR1 MDHEN, CDR2 SYDVKM. The CDR3 protein is CASSFGLAGVGYEQYF. DNA for the CDR3: TGTGCCAGCAGTTTCGGGCTAGCGGGAGTAGGTTACGAGCAGTACTTC. Based on the CDR3 plus reference TRBV28 and TRBJ2-7, the full variable domain is DVKVTQSSRYLVKRTGEKVFLECVQDMDHENMFWYRQDPGLGLRLIYFSYDVKMKEKGDIPEGYSVSREKKERFSLILESASTNQTSMYLCASSFGLAGVGYEQYFGPGTRLTVT.

For this clone: The same CDR3 also results from other DNA sequences found in this sample. This chain connects TRBV27 to TRBJ2-3; D gene unclear. Germline lookup yields CDR1 MNHEY and CDR2 SMNVEV (reference sequence). V dropped 6 bases and J dropped 0 bases, with 4 bases sitting between them. The CDR3 has 12 amino acids. The CDR3 loop reads CASRTSTDTQYF. The DNA of the CDR3 is TGTGCCAGCAGGACTAGCACAGATACGCAGTATTTT.

The chain carries TRBV5-1 and TRBJ2-7; 10 bases line up with TRBD2. The junction had 11 bases not matched to a gene; V was cut back by 2 bases and J by 0 bases. CDR3 length: 18 residues. Germline CDR1 reads SGHRS; CDR2 reads YFSETQ. The CDR3 here is CASSFKEISGRPSYEQYF. CDR3 bases: TGCGCCAGCAGCTTCAAGGAGATTAGCGGGAGGCCCTCCTACGAGCAGTACTTC. Looking up the rest from reference TRBV5-1 and TRBJ2-7 gives the full variable domain: KAGVTQTPRYLIKTRGQQVTLSCSPISGHRSVSWYQQTPGQGLQFLFEYFSETQRNKGNFPGRFSGRQFSNSRSEMNVSTLELGDSALYLCASSFKEISGRPSYEQYFGPGTRLTVT.

CDR3 sequence: CASSLSGVDTDEQFF. The CDR3 bases are TGTGCCAGCAGCTTATCAGGGGTGGATACGGATGAGCAGTTCTTC. The gene calls are TRBV7-3 and TRBJ2-1; a possible D gene is TRBD1 (6 bases). The CDR3 contains 15 residues. Germline V gives CDR1 SGHTA, CDR2 FQGTGA. Trimming left V 2 bases short and J 8 bases short, with 16 bases between.

The rearrangement links TRBV7-9 to TRBJ2-1; 10 positions agree with TRBD1. The CDR3 consists of 16 residues. Trimming took 8 bases from V and 4 from J; bases not matched to a gene: 11. Per the germline V gene, CDR1 is SEHNR and CDR2 is FQNEAQ (reference sequence). The CDR3 protein is CASARQGATSYNEQFF. The CDR3 DNA is TGTGCCAGCGCTAGACAGGGGGCTACTTCGTACAATGAGCAGTTCTTC.

J is TRBJ2-1 and V is TRBV5-1; 8 bases agree with TRBD2. V lost 2 bases and J lost 5; bases outside the gene matches: 12. There are 17 residues in the CDR3. The germline gives CDR1 SGHRS, CDR2 YFSETQ. CDR3 sequence reads: CASSFRRLAFNDNEQFF. The CDR3 DNA sequence: TGCGCCAGCAGCTTCCGCAGACTAGCGTTTAACGACAATGAGCAGTTCTTC.

The genes are TRBV29-1 and TRBJ2-7; D is unclear. Germline values: CDR1 SQVTM, CDR2 ANQGSEA. Trimming shortened V by 4 bases and J by 3 bases, and 7 bases separated the two germline ends. The CDR3 consists of 11 residues. CDR3 protein: CSVGVNYEQYF. The CDR3 bases are TGCAGCGTTGGCGTGAACTACGAGCAGTACTTC.

V is TRBV5-1 and J is TRBJ2-7; D tentatively reads TRBD1 or TRBD2 (5 bases each). Germline V gives CDR1 SGHRS, CDR2 YFSETQ. V shed 2 bases and J shed 1 base, with 10 bases lying between them. This CDR3 is built from 14 residues. The CDR3 sequence is CASSFGGVSYEQYF. CDR3 bases: TGCGCCAGCAGCTTTGGGGGAGTTTCCTACGAGCAGTACTTC. The full variable domain, rest sourced from reference TRBV5-1 and TRBJ2-7, is KAGVTQTPRYLIKTRGQQVTLSCSPISGHRSVSWYQQTPGQGLQFLFEYFSETQRNKGNFPGRFSGRQFSNSRSEMNVSTLELGDSALYLCASSFGGVSYEQYFGPGTRLTVT.

This clone was counted a few times. The chain couples TRBV29-1 to TRBJ1-4, with a tentative D call TRBD1 (5 bases). This CDR3 has 17 amino acids. V lost 5 bases, J lost 0 bases, and 19 bases lay in between. Germline V CDR1 and CDR2: SQVTM, ANQGSEA. In DNA, the CDR3 is TGCAGCGTTCTTAAATGGGGCATATCTGCAACTAATGAAAAACTGTTTTTT. Protein: CSVLKWGISATNEKLFF.

The J gene is TRBJ1-1, the V gene TRBV5-1; perhaps TRBD1 as D (5 bases). V was pared by 4 bases and J by 0 bases, with 13 bases between. This CDR3 is 15 amino acids long. Germline V gives CDR1 SGHRS, CDR2 YFSETQ. CDR3: CASSPLTVMNTEAFF. DNA for the CDR3: TGCGCCAGCAGCCCACTGACAGTAATGAACACTGAAGCTTTCTTT.

The chain carries TRBV18 and TRBJ2-5; TRBD1 or TRBD2 may be the D gene (5 bases each). This CDR3 region has 14 residues. V lost 3 bases and J 5 bases, leaving 13 bases between the germline ends. Germline CDR1 KGHSH, CDR2 LQKENI. The CDR3 region is CASSPDRDGETQYF. The CDR3 DNA follows: TGTGCCAGCTCACCCGATCGGGACGGTGAGACCCAGTACTTC.

The chain is built from TRBV15 and TRBJ2-7; D uncertain. Germline CDR1 reads LNHNV; CDR2 reads YYDKDF (reference sequence). The CDR3 length is 16 residues. The V gene lost 0 bases and the J gene lost 4 bases, with 16 bases spanning the gap. The CDR3 region is CATSRDPALVSYEQYF. For the CDR3, the DNA is TGTGCCACCAGCAGAGATCCGGCCTTGGTTAGTTACGAGCAGTACTTC.

The CDR3 here is CASSYPTPETQYF. The DNA of the CDR3 is TGTGCCAGCAGTTACCCTACGCCAGAGACCCAGTACTTC. The gene calls are TRBV6-5 and TRBJ2-5; D ambiguous. Germline loops: CDR1 MNHEY, CDR2 SVGAGI. V dropped 2 bases and J dropped 4 bases, with 8 bases sitting between them. CDR3 length equals 13 residues.

This clone was recorded at least ten times. V usage is TRBV4-1 and J usage is TRBJ1-2; 10 nucleotides agree with TRBD1. This CDR3 region has 13 residues. V lost 4 bases, J lost 6 bases, and 2 bases stayed unmatched. Germline CDR1 reads MGHRA; CDR2 reads YSYEKL. The DNA for the CDR3 is TGCGCCAGCAGCCTGGGGACAGGGGATGGCTACACCTTC. Residues: CASSLGTGDGYTF.

The genes are TRBV29-1 and TRBJ2-1; D unclear. This CDR3 spans 13 amino acids. The germline V and J ends were trimmed by 7 bases and 4 bases, with 14 bases remaining between them. CDR1 is SQVTM, CDR2 ANQGSEA, per germline. The CDR3 spells CSARGLGYNEQFF. CDR3 DNA sequence: TGCAGCGCTCGAGGATTGGGTTACAATGAGCAGTTCTTC.